These 31 T cell receptor beta chains share one sample of origin, sequenced in a study of T cell repertoires in cytomegalovirus infection. These receptors' targets are unknown. TCRdb analysed the reads with MiXCR anew, one entry per CDR3 protein. There are just under 500,000 distinct CDR3 sequences in the sample; roughly a third occur only once, and 15% to 20% lies in the top ten. Here the sequenced sample was cultured PBMCs, taken from culture after CMV antigen stimulation. The origin of the receptors is a human donor in good health (CMV status not recorded). Some clones in this sample may be carry-over from other donors' samples.

J is TRBJ1-3 and V is TRBV7-6; D uncertain. Deletions cut 6 bases from V and 4 bases from J, with 13 bases between. The CDR3 contains 14 residues. Germline lookup yields CDR1 SGHVS and CDR2 FNYEAQ. The chain's CDR3 is CASSPNLGGNTIYF. CDR3 DNA: TGTGCCAGCAGTCCGAATCTAGGCGGAAACACCATATATTTT.

The chain employs TRBV12-3 or TRBV12-4 and TRBJ1-1; D possibly corresponds to TRBD1 (5 bases). The CDR3 runs to 16 residues. V lost 6 bases, J lost 1 base, and 18 bases lay in between. The CDR3 bases are TGTGCCAGCAGGTGGGGGTGGGGCGCAAAGAACACTGAAGCTTTCTTT. This gives the protein CASRWGWGAKNTEAFF.

Only a few counts were recorded for this clonotype. V is TRBV10-3 and J is TRBJ2-1, with TRBD2 matching 9 bases. V gave up 9 bases and J gave up 2 bases; unmatched junction bases: 8. The CDR3 contains 15 residues. Germline lookup yields CDR1 ENHRY and CDR2 SYGVKD. CDR3 sequence reads: CAILKIAGAYNEQFF. The CDR3 nucleotides are TGTGCCATTCTAAAAATAGCGGGAGCCTACAATGAGCAGTTCTTC.

V gene TRBV6-6 combines with J gene TRBJ2-7; 13 bases map to TRBD2. This CDR3 comprises 14 residues. Germline V CDR1 and CDR2: MNHNY, SVGAGI (reference sequence). J was trimmed by 6 bases and V by 5 bases; bases with no gene match: 4. CDR3 bases: TGTGCCAGCAGTGGACTAGCGGGAGAGGGCGAGCAGTACGTC. Amino acids: CASSGLAGEGEQYV.

This chain uses TRBV6-1 with TRBJ2-7; 8 bases line up with TRBD2. V trimming: 3 bases; J trimming: 0 bases; junction bases outside the gene matches: 4. The CDR3 runs to 15 residues. Germline values: CDR1 MNHNS, CDR2 SASEGT. The DNA of the CDR3 is TGTGCCAGCAGTGATTCCGGGAGGGTCTCCTACGAGCAGTACGTC. Translated, it gives CASSDSGRVSYEQYV.

This clonotype was recorded many times. The chain combines TRBV12-3 or TRBV12-4 with TRBJ1-2; 7 bases match TRBD1. CDR3 length: 15 residues. V lost 6 bases, J lost 4 bases, and 11 bases stayed unmatched. CDR3 residues: CASSPEDRRLYGYTF. CDR3 in DNA: TGTGCCAGCAGCCCCGAGGACAGGAGACTCTATGGCTACACCTTC.

In DNA, the CDR3 is TGTGCCAGCAGTGAATGTTACAGACTCAATCAGCCCCAGCATTTT. Protein product: CASSECYRLNQPQHF. The chain links TRBV25-1 to TRBJ1-5; D gene ambiguous. In germline, CDR1 is MGHDK, CDR2 SYGVNS. The CDR3 sequence is 15 residues long. Trimming took off 1 base at V and 3 bases at J, with 10 bases between the two ends.

Ten or more counts support this clonotype. The chain joins TRBV7-6 to TRBJ2-3; perhaps D is TRBD1 or TRBD2 (6 bases each). With 2 bases removed from V and 0 bases from J, the gap between germline ends came to 15 bases. CDR1 and CDR2 (germline): SGHVS, FNYEAQ. This CDR3 has 17 amino acids. The CDR3 here is CASSLSEEGVSTDTQYF. CDR3 nucleotide sequence: TGTGCCAGCAGCTTATCAGAGGAGGGGGTTAGCACAGATACGCAGTATTTT.

This clonotype was seen just once. In nucleotides, the CDR3 is TGTGCCAGCAGTACTTGGGGAGTGACTGAAGCTTTCTTT. Encoded protein: CASSTWGVTEAFF. This rearrangement joins TRBV7-9 to TRBJ1-1; D gene uncertain. Germline CDR1 and CDR2: SEHNR and FQNEAQ (reference sequence). The CDR3 is 13 residues long. Trimming took off 6 bases at V and 5 bases at J, with 13 bases between the two ends.

The chain uses TRBV7-3 and TRBJ2-1; possibly TRBD2 for D (5 bases). Deletions cut 2 bases from V and 8 bases from J, with 16 bases between. The germline CDR1 and CDR2 sequences are SGHTA and FQGTGA. The CDR3 runs 15 residues. Here the CDR3 DNA reads TGTGCCAGCAGCTTAGGGCTAGCTATGGGCGATGAGCAGTTCTTC. This translates into CASSLGLAMGDEQFF.

In its sample, this clonotype was seen once. This sequence joins TRBV4-3 and TRBJ1-1, with no clear D. The CDR3 runs 15 residues. Germline V gene sequence: CDR1 LGHNA, CDR2 YSLEER. V was trimmed by 5 bases and J by 0 bases, leaving 13 bases between them. In DNA, the CDR3 is TGCGCCAGCAGCGTAACCTTTGGAGTGAACACTGAAGCTTTCTTT. This gives the protein CASSVTFGVNTEAFF.

This chain uses TRBV5-1 with TRBJ1-1, with TRBD1 as a possible D gene (5 bases). Germline-derived CDR1 and CDR2 are SGHRS and YFSETQ. CDR3 length equals 14 residues. The V and J ends lost 4 bases and 5 bases respectively, with 15 bases between them. For the CDR3, the DNA is TGCGCCAGCAGCAGCCCCCCTGGGACGACTGAAGCTTTCTTT. Protein sequence: CASSSPPGTTEAFF.

The chain joins TRBV2 to TRBJ2-2; D gene unclear. The germline V gene encodes CDR1 SNHLY and CDR2 FYNNEI. The ends were cut back, 4 bases at V and 1 base at J, with 16 bases in the middle. The CDR3 length is 17 residues. DNA for the CDR3: TGTGCCAGCAGTGGTATAAGAGTGGGCCGGAACACCGGGGAGCTGTTTTTT. Translating gives CASSGIRVGRNTGELFF.

The chain couples TRBV18 to TRBJ2-1; D might be TRBD2 (6 bases). Per germline, CDR1 KGHSH and CDR2 LQKENI. Trimming shortened V by 2 bases and J by 2 bases, and 13 bases separated the two germline ends. The CDR3 loop spans 16 amino acids. CDR3 nucleotides: TGTGCCAGCTCACCATTCGGGAGTAACCCCTACAATGAGCAGTTCTTC. Translation: CASSPFGSNPYNEQFF.

The sample holds a few counts of this clonotype. This chain joins TRBV6-1 and TRBJ2-5; TRBD2 is a possible D gene (5 bases). The germline gives CDR1 MNHNS, CDR2 SASEGT. The ends were cut back, 6 bases at V and 3 bases at J, with 11 bases in the middle. CDR3 length: 13 residues. This chain's CDR3 is CASSPPAEETQYF. In DNA form, the CDR3 reads TGTGCCAGCAGCCCCCCAGCGGAAGAGACCCAGTACTTC.

V and J are TRBV10-3 and TRBJ1-5; no clear D. The CDR3 runs 14 residues. Between the trimmed V and J ends, which lost 2 bases and 4 bases, there was a span of 9 bases. Germline assignment: CDR1 ENHRY and CDR2 SYGVKD. The CDR3 nucleotides are TGTGCCATCAGTGAGGGGCCACCTAATCAGCCCCAGCATTTT. As protein: CAISEGPPNQPQHF.

Comments on this clonotype: The junction departs from germline at one end; a sequencing error may be responsible. The rearrangement links TRBV29-1 to TRBJ1-6; D call uncertain. The CDR3 extends over 13 amino acids. Germline CDR1 SQVTM, CDR2 ANQGSEA. The CDR3 DNA sequence: TGCAGCGTTGACTTGGGGATGCATTCAGCCCTCCACTTT. It is translated as CSVDLGMHSALHF.

The CDR3 loop is CATSDSAFRGGRAWGHNEQFF. In DNA form, the CDR3 reads TGTGCCACCAGTGATTCCGCCTTCCGCGGCGGGAGGGCCTGGGGACACAATGAGCAGTTCTTC. The chain recombines TRBV24-1 with TRBJ2-1; 9 bases are shared with TRBD2. Germline CDR1 reads KGHDR; CDR2 reads SFDVKD. Germline trimming cut 2 bases from V and 5 bases from J; bases unmatched to any gene: 21. The CDR3 has 21 amino acids.

This clonotype was counted many times. The chain recombines TRBV7-2 with TRBJ2-1; tentative D call: TRBD2 (6 bases). Between the trimmed V and J ends, which lost 1 base and 2 bases, there was a span of 9 bases. Germline values: CDR1 SGHTA, CDR2 FQGNSA. This CDR3 comprises 15 residues. The CDR3 protein is CASSLVAEAYNEQFF. The CDR3 DNA follows: TGTGCCAGCAGCTTAGTAGCGGAGGCCTACAATGAGCAGTTCTTC.

Points on this clonotype: A junction boundary mismatches the germline segment, possibly from a read error. The chain uses TRBV20-1 and TRBJ2-1, with TRBD2 matching over 7 bases. The CDR3 runs to 16 residues. Germline V gives CDR1 DFQATT, CDR2 SNEGSKA (reference sequence). The CDR3 DNA reads as TGCAGTGCTAGGTATTTGGGCGGGAGTTCCTCCAATGAGCAGTTCTTC. It specifies CSARYLGGSSSNEQFF.

The chain is built from TRBV6-5 and TRBJ2-5, with D maybe TRBD2 (6 bases). Trimming shortened V by 5 bases and J by 5 bases, and 21 bases separated the two germline ends. The CDR3 length is 16 residues. From germline, CDR1 is MNHEY and CDR2 SVGAGI. The CDR3 region has the DNA TGTGCCAGCAGTCTCCAAGGAGGGGACTTGGGGGAGACCCAGTACTTC. This codes for CASSLQGGDLGETQYF.

This clonotype appeared a few times. This chain's CDR3 is CASTINEGYEQYF. For the CDR3, the DNA is TGTGCCAGCACCATCAATGAGGGTTACGAGCAGTACTTC. The chain employs TRBV28 and TRBJ2-7, with D perhaps TRBD2 (5 bases). V shed 7 bases and J shed 4 bases, with 14 bases lying between them. The CDR3 runs 13 residues. Germline V gene sequence: CDR1 MDHEN, CDR2 SYDVKM.

This clonotype appeared once. This sequence joins TRBV7-6 and TRBJ1-5, with 8 bases fitting TRBD1. This CDR3 has 17 amino acids. CDR1 is SGHVS and CDR2 is FNYEAQ in the germline V gene. J was trimmed by 1 base and V by 3 bases; bases with no gene match: 8. The CDR3 DNA reads TGTGCCAGCAGCTTCATCCGTGGACAGGGCAGCAATCAGCCCCAGCATTTT. It yields the protein CASSFIRGQGSNQPQHF.

This clonotype was observed a handful of times. The chain couples TRBV28 to TRBJ2-7, with 9 nucleotides matching TRBD2. The V gene's germline CDR1 is MDHEN and CDR2 SYDVKM. The CDR3 consists of 16 residues. The junction had 11 bases not matched to a gene; V was cut back by 3 bases and J by 5 bases. The CDR3 DNA is TGTGCCAGCAGTTTGGCTTCCGCGGGAGGGCCTAACGAGCAGTACTTC. Its protein product is CASSLASAGGPNEQYF.

The chain employs TRBV27 and TRBJ2-5; 15 nucleotides match TRBD2. V was pared by 5 bases and J by 5 bases, with 3 bases of the junction left unmatched. This CDR3 contains 15 residues. Germline V gene data show CDR1 as MNHEY and CDR2 as SMNVEV (reference sequence). The CDR3 DNA reads as TGTGCCAGCAGTCCGGGGACTAGCGGGGGGGAGACCCAGTACTTC. Residues: CASSPGTSGGETQYF.

The count of this clonotype is one. The chain has TRBV7-3 and TRBJ2-7; D is unresolved. The CDR3 sequence is 15 residues long. Germline loops: CDR1 SGHTA, CDR2 FQGTGA. Trimming left V 6 bases short and J 4 bases short, with 19 bases between. This CDR3 reads CASSLSVGQGYEQYF. CDR3 nucleotide sequence: TGTGCCAGCAGTCTTTCGGTAGGCCAAGGGTACGAGCAGTACTTC.

The chain employs TRBV12-3 or TRBV12-4 and TRBJ2-1, with TRBD2 matching 10 bases. Trimming took 3 bases from V and 4 from J; bases not matched to a gene: 6. This CDR3 region has 16 residues. The CDR3 is CASSFYSGRLYNEQFF. DNA of the CDR3: TGTGCCAGCAGTTTCTATAGCGGGAGGTTGTACAATGAGCAGTTCTTC.

The table lists this clonotype with a few counts. The J gene is TRBJ1-5, the V gene TRBV10-3; D call uncertain. Germline CDR1 and CDR2: ENHRY and SYGVKD. This CDR3 has 17 amino acids. V shed 0 bases and J shed 0 bases, with 12 bases lying between them. CDR3 in amino acids: CAISESSWYNSNQPQHF. The DNA of the CDR3 is TGTGCCATCAGTGAGTCGAGTTGGTATAATAGCAATCAGCCCCAGCATTTT.

The gene calls are TRBV12-3 or TRBV12-4 and TRBJ2-2; TRBD2 is a possible D gene (7 bases). Between the trimmed V and J ends, which lost 7 bases and 6 bases, there was a span of 18 bases. This CDR3 contains 15 residues. The CDR3 reads CASTPSGGAAGELFF. The CDR3 DNA reads as TGTGCCAGCACTCCTTCTGGGGGGGCAGCCGGGGAGCTGTTTTTT.

The rearrangement joins TRBV5-4 to TRBJ2-1; D uncertain. Trimming took 4 bases from V and 7 from J, leaving 18 bases between them. In germline, CDR1 is SGHNT, CDR2 YYREEE (reference sequence). The CDR3 is 15 amino acids. CDR3 protein: CASSLSLSPLNEQFF. CDR3 coding DNA: TGTGCCAGCAGCCTTAGCCTATCCCCACTGAATGAGCAGTTCTTC.

This clonotype was recorded at least ten times. The junction shows a germline mismatch at one end, possibly a read error. The rearrangement uses TRBV19 and TRBJ2-3; TRBD2 matches at 7 bases. The CDR3 contains 15 residues. Germline-derived CDR1 and CDR2 are LNHDA and SQIVND (reference sequence). The CDR3 loop is CASKARLAATDTQYF. In DNA, the CDR3 is TGTGCGAGTAAGGCGCGGCTAGCGGCCACAGATACGCAGTATTTT.